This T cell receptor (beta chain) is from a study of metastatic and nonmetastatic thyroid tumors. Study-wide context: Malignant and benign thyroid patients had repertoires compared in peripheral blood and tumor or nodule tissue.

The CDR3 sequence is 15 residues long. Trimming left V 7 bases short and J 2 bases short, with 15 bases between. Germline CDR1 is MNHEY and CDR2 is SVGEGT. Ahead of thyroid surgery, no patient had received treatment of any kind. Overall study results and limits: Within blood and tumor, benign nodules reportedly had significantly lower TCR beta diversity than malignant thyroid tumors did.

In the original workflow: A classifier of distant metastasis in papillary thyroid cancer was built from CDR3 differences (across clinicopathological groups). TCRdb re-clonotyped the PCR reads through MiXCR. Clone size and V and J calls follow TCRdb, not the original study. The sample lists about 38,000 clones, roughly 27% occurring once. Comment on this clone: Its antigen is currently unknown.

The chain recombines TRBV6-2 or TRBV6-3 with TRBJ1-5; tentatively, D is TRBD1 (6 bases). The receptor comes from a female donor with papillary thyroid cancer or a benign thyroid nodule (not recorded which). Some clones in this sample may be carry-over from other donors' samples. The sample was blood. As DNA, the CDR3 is TGTGCCAGCATGGGGGGGCTTAGCGGCAATCAGCCCCAGCATTTT. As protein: CASMGGLSGNQPQHF.